This note documents a single T cell receptor beta chain sequence. This clonotype was counted a few times. It lacks a known antigen. Base quality data are lacking; no much larger clone is found one base away. This sample stems from a study of T-cell reconstitution after alpha-beta-depleted transplantation in children (TCRdb year 2016). Study-level background: Using TCR repertoire profiling, the study quantitatively followed how T-cell immune reconstitution unfolded in children after TCRalphabeta/CD19-depleted allogeneic hematopoietic cell transplantation.

From the germline V gene (reference sequence), CDR1 is MNHEY and CDR2 is SMNVEV. V and J are truncated by 3 bases and 0 bases respectively, leaving an intervening sequence of 9 bases. From its cysteine to its phenylalanine, the CDR3 spans 15 amino acids. Only CDR3 DNA remains: 45 bases, in frame from the first base. Sample treatment or condition, as interpreted from the label and publication: allogeneic hematopoietic cell transplantation with graft depleted of TCRalphabeta T cells and CD19 B cells. The children who served as transplant recipients had been given grafts of TCRalphabeta/CD19-depleted allogeneic hematopoietic cells. Paper-wide results and their limitations: Over the following months the frequencies of hyperexpanded clones went down, and after one year T-cell counts and TCRbeta diversity were mostly credited to newly produced T cells. About two months after transplant, the apparently early recovery of alphabetaT-cell counts reportedly depended on just several hundred clones that had expanded rapidly and came from non-depleted graft cells. The high TCRbeta diversity at day 60 in some patients was ascribed to recipient T cells and intrathymic progenitors that had survived conditioning.

Receptor libraries were prepared by PCR. TCRdb lists the instrument as Illumina HiSeq 2500. TCR library preparation used molecular barcoding, with unique molecular identifiers applied to normalize quantification of the TCRbeta repertoire. The public reads were reanalyzed by TCRdb: fastp trimming at Q25, MiXCR alignment, in-frame beta chains only. Records with the same CDR3 protein are collapsed into one entry carrying the most frequent genes and DNA. The sample yields about 830,000 distinct CDR3 sequences; roughly 15% were counted once. In total, the top ten clones hold 5% of the sample. The sequence was collected from a male patient between 5 and 17 years old who had a stem cell transplant for acute lymphoblastic leukemia, so the T cells may come from the graft donor. Recombination linked TRBV27 to TRBJ1-3; a confident D gene designation cannot be given. The source was PBMCs, mostly from graft donor cells, collected 360 days after TCRalphabeta/CD19-depleted stem cell transplant. The CDR3 protein is CASSLEGISGNTIYF. The sequenced DNA: TGTGCCAGCAGTTTGGAAGGTATCTCTGGAAACACCATATATTTT.